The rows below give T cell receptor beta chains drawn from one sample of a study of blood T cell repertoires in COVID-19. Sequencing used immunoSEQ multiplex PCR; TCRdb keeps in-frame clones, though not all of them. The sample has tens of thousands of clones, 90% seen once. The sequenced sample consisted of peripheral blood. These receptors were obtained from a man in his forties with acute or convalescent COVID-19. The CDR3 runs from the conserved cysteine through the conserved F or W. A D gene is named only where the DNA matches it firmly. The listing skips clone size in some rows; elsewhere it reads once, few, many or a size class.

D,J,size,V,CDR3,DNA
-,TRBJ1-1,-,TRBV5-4,CASSPGGRSAGMNTEAFF,TGTGCCAGCAGCCCCGGGGGTAGGTCGGCAGGCATGAACACTGAAGCTTTCTTT
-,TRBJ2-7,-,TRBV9,CASGRVHEQYF,TGTGCCAGCGGCAGGGTCCACGAGCAGTACTTC
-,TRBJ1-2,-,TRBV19,CASSTSDSYGYTF,TGTGCCAGTAGTACCTCGGACAGCTATGGCTACACCTTC
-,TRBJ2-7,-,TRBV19,CASSTGPLGSDEQYF,TGTGCCAGTAGTACAGGGCCTTTAGGCAGCGACGAGCAGTACTTC
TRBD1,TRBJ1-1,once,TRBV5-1,CASSPLDRVRTEAFF,TGCGCCAGCAGCCCCCTGGACAGGGTGAGGACTGAAGCTTTCTTT
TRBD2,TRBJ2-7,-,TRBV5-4,CASSPGTSGSSYEQYF,TGTGCCAGCAGCCCCGGGACTAGCGGGAGCTCCTACGAGCAGTACTTC
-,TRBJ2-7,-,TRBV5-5,CASSSKPGLTYEQYF,TGTGCCAGCAGCTCGAAGCCGGGACTGACCTACGAGCAGTACTTC
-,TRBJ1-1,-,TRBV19,CASKQGAEAFF,TGTGCCAGTAAACAGGGAGCTGAAGCTTTCTTT
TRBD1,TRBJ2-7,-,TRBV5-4,CASSKKTGSREQYF,TGTGCCAGCAGCAAGAAGACAGGGTCAAGAGAGCAGTACTTC
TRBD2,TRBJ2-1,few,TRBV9,CASSVAGGPRAEQFF,TGTGCCAGCAGCGTAGCGGGAGGGCCGAGGGCTGAGCAGTTCTTC
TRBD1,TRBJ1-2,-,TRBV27,CASSFYRGGTDGYGYTF,TGTGCCAGCAGTTTTTACAGGGGAGGCACGGATGGCTACGGCTACACCTTC
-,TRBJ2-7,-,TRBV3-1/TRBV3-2,CASSQVSGEQYF,TGTGCCAGCAGCCAAGTGTCGGGCGAGCAGTACTTC
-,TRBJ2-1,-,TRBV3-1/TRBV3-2,CASSRTPGLAGFNEQFF,TGTGCCAGCAGCCGCACACCCGGGCTAGCCGGGTTCAATGAGCAGTTCTTC
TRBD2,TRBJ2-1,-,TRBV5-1,CASSTGTSGTQYNEQFF,TGCGCCAGCAGCACCGGGACTAGCGGGACGCAATACAATGAGCAGTTCTTC